Listed below are T cell receptor beta chains from one sample, sequenced in a study of blood T cell repertoires in COVID-19. Here immunoSEQ multiplex PCR was the method, and the copy in TCRdb shows in-frame clones only, minus some. The sample includes approximately 100,000 clones, 81% seen only once; the top ten take about 10%. The source material was peripheral blood. Source of these receptors: a human donor in a cohort sampled during active COVID-19. CDR3s include the opening cysteine and the closing phenylalanine or tryptophan. A D gene is named only where the DNA matches it firmly. The listing skips clone size in some rows; elsewhere it reads once, few, many or a size class.

. TRBJ2-3 TRBV10-3 TRBD2 CAIRGTSGVADTQYF TGTGCCATCAGAGGGACTAGCGGGGTGGCAGATACGCAGTATTTT
. TRBJ1-5 TRBV4-1 TRBD1 CASSLRTGGTSNQPQHF TGCGCCAGCAGCTTAAGGACAGGGGGCACAAGCAATCAGCCCCAGCATTTT
. TRBJ2-7 TRBV11-2 TRBD1 CASSLGTGTEQYF TGTGCCAGCAGCTTAGGGACAGGGACTGAGCAGTACTTC
few TRBJ2-3 TRBV19 . CASSTFGGSTDTQYF TGTGCCAGTAGTACCTTCGGCGGGAGCACAGATACGCAGTATTTT
. TRBJ1-1 TRBV19 . CASSIPQRVTEAFF TGTGCCAGTAGTATACCCCAGCGTGTCACTGAAGCTTTCTTT
. TRBJ2-5 TRBV5-1 . CASSLAWAGETQYF TGCGCCAGCAGCTTGGCCTGGGCAGGAGAGACCCAGTACTTC
. TRBJ2-1 TRBV6-1 . CASSDRYNEQFF TGTGCCAGCAGTGACAGGTACAATGAGCAGTTCTTC
. TRBJ1-1 TRBV16 . CASSPGVADTEAFF TGTGCCAGCAGCCCCGGGGTGGCGGACACTGAAGCTTTCTTT
. TRBJ1-1 TRBV20-1 . CSASLGRDTEAFF TGCAGTGCTAGTTTGGGGAGAGACACTGAAGCTTTCTTT
once TRBJ2-5 TRBV4-1 TRBD2 CASSQHLLGGETQYF TGCGCCAGCAGCCAACACTTGTTGGGGGGGGAGACCCAGTACTTC
. TRBJ1-2 TRBV7-9 TRBD1 CASSSIGTGTFGYTF TGTGCCAGCAGCTCAATCGGGACAGGGACATTCGGCTACACCTTC
. TRBJ1-6 TRBV27 . CASSLGRFNSPLHF TGTGCCAGCAGTTTAGGCAGGTTCAATTCACCCCTCCACTTT
. TRBJ2-7 TRBV6-1 TRBD1 CASSERTGTYEQYF TGTGCCAGCAGTGAACGGACAGGCACCTACGAGCAGTACTTC
. TRBJ2-6 TRBV9 TRBD2 CASSVGAAGGWSSGANVLTF TGTGCCAGCAGCGTAGGTGCGGCGGGAGGGTGGAGCTCTGGGGCCAACGTCCTGACTTTC
. TRBJ1-5 TRBV7-8 . CASSLLQAGNQPQHF TGTGCCAGCAGCTTATTGCAGGCTGGCAATCAGCCCCAGCATTTT
. TRBJ2-7 TRBV4-3 TRBD2 CASSQDGGSGVHEQYF TGCGCCAGCAGCCAAGACGGGGGGAGCGGCGTACACGAGCAGTACTTC
. TRBJ2-4 TRBV20-1 . CSASVTSILAKNIQYF TGCAGTGCTAGTGTTACTTCGATTCTAGCCAAAAACATTCAGTACTTC
. TRBJ2-7 TRBV28 . CATNRGYEQYF TGTGCCACCAATCGGGGCTACGAGCAGTACTTC
. TRBJ1-1 TRBV10-3 . CAISRDTNTEAFF TGTGCCATCAGCCGAGACACCAACACTGAAGCTTTCTTT
. TRBJ2-2 TRBV19 TRBD2 CASSSPTKLAGSTGELFF TGTGCCAGTAGTTCCCCGACAAAACTAGCGGGGAGCACCGGGGAGCTGTTTTTT
. TRBJ1-6 TRBV7-9 . CASSQVTVNSPLHF TGTGCCAGCAGCCAGGTGACGGTGAATTCACCCCTCCACTTT
. TRBJ2-3 TRBV5-1 . CASRYGTQGTDTQYF TGCGCCAGCAGGTACGGGACACAAGGCACAGATACGCAGTATTTT
. TRBJ2-5 TRBV29-1 . CSVDYRVVGETQYF TGCAGCGTTGACTACCGGGTGGTTGGAGAGACCCAGTACTTC
. TRBJ2-7 TRBV9 . CASSVGHYEQYF TGTGCCAGCAGCGTAGGGCACTACGAGCAGTACTTC
. TRBJ2-7 TRBV6-5 TRBD2 CASRLSGSFYEQYF TGTGCCAGTCGACTTAGCGGGAGCTTTTACGAGCAGTACTTC
. TRBJ1-2 TRBV27 TRBD1 CASSSRTGGQGGYTF TGTGCCAGCAGTTCAAGGACAGGAGGGCAAGGGGGCTACACCTTC
. TRBJ1-3 TRBV10-2 . CASSEFRSGGNTIYF TGCGCCAGCAGTGAATTCCGGTCCGGTGGAAACACCATATATTTT
. TRBJ1-5 TRBV6-2/TRBV6-3 . CASSYIVGANQPQHF TGTGCCAGCAGTTACATCGTAGGGGCTAATCAGCCCCAGCATTTT
. TRBJ1-1 TRBV5-1 TRBD1 CASSLRDRVEGTEAFF TGCGCCAGCAGCTTGAGGGACAGGGTGGAAGGGACTGAAGCTTTCTTT
many TRBJ2-7 TRBV28 TRBD2 CASSSMGTSANEQYF TGTGCCAGCAGTTCAATGGGGACTAGCGCGAACGAGCAGTACTTC